The T cell receptor beta chain under discussion was sequenced for a study of metastatic and nonmetastatic thyroid tumors. In the study overall: A comparison of repertoires was made across blood and tumor or nodule tissue from malignant and benign thyroid patients.

Patients underwent thyroid surgery, and none had received any treatment before it. This clone was seen at least ten times. Its antigen is not identified. Germline CDR1 and CDR2: SGHDN and FVKESK. Trimming took 0 bases from V and 0 from J, leaving 9 bases between them. CDR3 length: 15 amino acids. General observations from the study: Compared with benign nodules, malignant thyroid tumors were reported to have significantly higher TCR beta diversity in both blood and tumor.

In the authors' methods: Clinicopathological groups differed in CDR3, with these differences serving to build a distant-metastasis classifier for papillary thyroid cancer. TCRdb reprocessed the PCR reads using MiXCR. These V and J calls originate from TCRdb's pipeline instead of the authors' own analysis. The sample comprises about 64,000 clones, around 16% of which are singletons, and around 9% rests with the top ten. The source is a male donor with papillary thyroid cancer or a benign thyroid nodule (not recorded which). Some clones in this sample may be carry-over from other donors' samples. The sample taken for sequencing was blood. V and J are TRBV14 and TRBJ2-7; D is undetermined. The CDR3 reads CASSQDLGYSYEQYF. CDR3 nucleotides: TGTGCCAGCAGCCAAGATCTCGGCTACTCCTACGAGCAGTACTTC.